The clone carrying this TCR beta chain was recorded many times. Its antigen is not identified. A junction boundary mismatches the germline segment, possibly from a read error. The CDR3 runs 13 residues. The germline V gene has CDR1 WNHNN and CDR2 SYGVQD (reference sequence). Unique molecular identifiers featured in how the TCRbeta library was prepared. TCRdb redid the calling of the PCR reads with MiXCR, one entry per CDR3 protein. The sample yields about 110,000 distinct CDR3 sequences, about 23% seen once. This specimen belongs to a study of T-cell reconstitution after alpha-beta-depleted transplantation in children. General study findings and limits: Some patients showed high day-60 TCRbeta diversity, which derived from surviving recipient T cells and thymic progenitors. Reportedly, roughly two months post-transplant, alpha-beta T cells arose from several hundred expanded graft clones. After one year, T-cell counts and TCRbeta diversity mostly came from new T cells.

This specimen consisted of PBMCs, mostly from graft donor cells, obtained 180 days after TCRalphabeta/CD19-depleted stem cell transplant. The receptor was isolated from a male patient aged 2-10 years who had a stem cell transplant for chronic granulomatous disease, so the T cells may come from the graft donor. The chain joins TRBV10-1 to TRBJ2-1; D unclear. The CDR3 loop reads CASSERSYSEQFF. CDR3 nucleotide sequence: TGCGCCAGCAGTGAGCGGTCATACAGTGAGCAGTTCTTC.